This T cell receptor beta chain was sequenced during a study of shared clonotypes between healthy human individuals. Study as a whole: CD4 naive cells filled three plates per donor, CD4 memory three, CD8 naive two and CD8 memory one.

Sorted-subset replicate PCRs used roughly 210 ng of genomic DNA. This amount corresponded to tens of thousands of T cell genomes. Produced via immunoSEQ multiplex PCR; TCRdb's table is partial and in-frame only. This table holds about 2,200,000 clones, about 92% found once. Trimming took 4 bases from V and 5 from J, leaving 18 bases between them. There are 15 residues in the CDR3. The germline V gene has CDR1 SGHRS and CDR2 YFSETQ. Positively selected for CCR7, the CD45RO-negative cells used as naive CD8 cells excluded terminally differentiated effector memory CD45RA+ cells. The sequencing sample was made of naive CD8+ T cells from PBMCs. The sequence came from a man between 18 and 29 years old in good health. Some clones in this sample may be carry-over from other donors' samples. The chain recombines TRBV5-1 with TRBJ2-5; the D gene is possibly TRBD1 (6 bases). CDR3 bases: TGCGCCAGCAGCCCCGGACAGTTTGAGGCGGAGACCCAGTACTTC. It translates to CASSPGQFEAETQYF.